This TCR beta chain was identified in a study of cytomegalovirus exposure and HLA in healthy donors. Study-wide background: For the roughly 390 genotyped donors, about 81% fell within the Caucasian-associated ancestry cluster. Study-level points and caveats: Presence/absence analyses assumed roughly uniform sequencing depth across donors.

Researchers ran the PCR with 60 Vbeta and 13 Jbeta primers. Libraries were prepared by immunoSEQ multiplex PCR; TCRdb keeps only in-frame clonotypes and omits some of them. The sample records about 140,000 clones, about 78% being singletons. Remarks on this clone: Its cognate antigen is unknown.

This TCR was recovered from a man aged 40-49 years in good health and CMV-seropositive. Sequencing input: PBMCs.

For the CDR3, the DNA is TGTGCCAGCAGTATGGGGGGGACTAGCGGGTACGAGCAGTACTTC. Translated: CASSMGGTSGYEQYF. The chain links TRBV6-1 to TRBJ2-7; 12 positions agree with TRBD2. The trim removed 5 bases at V and 4 bases at J, leaving 6 bases unmatched. The germline gives CDR1 MNHNS, CDR2 SASEGT. CDR3 length: 15 residues.